This entry lists 5 T cell receptor beta chains sequenced from one sample in a study of cytomegalovirus exposure and HLA in healthy donors. It was with 60 Vbeta and 13 Jbeta primers that the PCR ran. This table comes from immunoSEQ multiplex PCR, and its TCRdb copy is limited to in-frame clones, with some not included. Among some 170,000 clones listed, around 85% were seen once. Input material: PBMCs. Receptors were obtained from a man in his forties in good health and CMV-seronegative.

This clone was detected once. The chain is built from TRBV5-6 and TRBJ2-2; D possibly corresponds to TRBD2 (6 bases). V was trimmed by 0 bases and J by 4 bases, leaving 10 bases between them. CDR3 length equals 15 residues. Looked up from germline, CDR1 is SGHDT and CDR2 is YYEEEE. CDR3 amino acids: CASSLGPGVTGELFF. The CDR3 DNA follows: TGTGCCAGCAGCTTGGGACCGGGAGTCACCGGGGAGCTGTTTTTT.

This clone was recorded once. V and J are TRBV28 and TRBJ1-5, with TRBD1 identical over 8 bases. The CDR3 has 15 residues. The junction had 7 bases not matched to a gene; V was cut back by 4 bases and J by 5 bases. CDR1 and CDR2 from the germline V gene are MDHEN and SYDVKM. CDR3 residues: CASSYTDRVHQPQHF. For the CDR3, the DNA is TGTGCCAGCAGTTACACGGACAGGGTGCATCAGCCCCAGCATTTT.

This chain uses TRBV19 with TRBJ2-5; TRBD2 aligns across 7 bases. The CDR3 covers 13 residues. Trimming cost V 4 bases and J 2 bases; bases outside gene matches: 1. Germline V gene data show CDR1 as LNHDA and CDR2 as SQIVND (reference sequence). CDR3 bases: TGTGCCAGTAGTAGGCGGGGGCAAGAGACCCAGTACTTC. It is translated as CASSRRGQETQYF.

The sample holds one count of this clone. The gene calls are TRBV5-1 and TRBJ2-3; the match to TRBD2 covers 13 bases. From germline, CDR1 is SGHRS and CDR2 YFSETQ. V dropped 4 bases and J dropped 1; count of bases not matched to a gene: 12. This CDR3 is built from 19 residues. The CDR3 nucleotides read TGCGCCAGCAGCGCGGACCGAACGGGACTAGCGGGGCGCACAGATACGCAGTATTTT. Translated, it gives CASSADRTGLAGRTDTQYF.

The chain recombines TRBV5-6 with TRBJ2-5, with 10 nucleotides matching TRBD2. The CDR3 has 17 amino acids. The V segment lost 2 bases and the J segment 5 bases; nucleotides outside the gene matches: 12. Germline CDR1 SGHDT, CDR2 YYEEEE. CDR3 bases: TGTGCCAGCAGCTTAGGTGGTCAGCGGGGGGGCTGGGAGACCCAGTACTTC. Translated, it gives CASSLGGQRGGWETQYF. The entire variable domain, with the rest obtained from reference TRBV5-6 and TRBJ2-5, is as follows: DAGVTQSPTHLIKTRGQQVTLRCSPKSGHDTVSWYQQALGQGPQFIFQYYEEEERQRGNFPDRFSGHQFPNYSSELNVNALLLGDSALYLCASSLGGQRGGWETQYFGPGTRLLVL.